Following are 24 T cell receptor beta chains from one sample sequenced in a study of T cell changes during pregnancy in multiple sclerosis. The data were produced by immunoSEQ multiplex PCR, yet TCRdb's version contains in-frame clones alone and is incomplete. The sample shows tens of thousands of clones, 93% of them seen only once. Sequences were derived from CD8+ T cells from peripheral blood mononuclear cells, sampled in the second trimester of pregnancy. These receptors were obtained from a female donor with multiple sclerosis, enrolled in a pregnancy study.

The genes are TRBV9 and TRBJ1-1, with D possibly TRBD1 on 5 matching bases. V lost 6 bases and J lost 11, with 17 bases in between. Germline values: CDR1 SGDLS, CDR2 YYNGEE. The CDR3 is 12 residues long. This CDR3 is CASTSDTSMAFF. The CDR3 DNA sequence: TGTGCCAGCACGTCGGACACCTCTATGGCTTTCTTT.

This chain connects TRBV7-2 to TRBJ2-1, with D tentatively TRBD2 (6 bases). The CDR3 length is 16 residues. Germline lookup yields CDR1 SGHTA and CDR2 FQGNSA. Trimming removed 3 bases from V and 7 bases from J, with 19 bases in between. The CDR3 DNA follows: TGTGCCAGCAGCTTGGGTTTACGGGGGAGCTGGAATGAGCAGTTCTTC. It is translated as CASSLGLRGSWNEQFF.

The rearrangement uses TRBV21-1 and TRBJ1-2; the D call in the table, TRBD1, was not verified against the DNA. TRBV21-1 is recorded as a pseudogene. The CDR3 loop spans 15 amino acids. DNA of the CDR3: TGTGCCAGCAGCCTACCACGGACAGGATCACGGGGTAATACCTTC. Amino acid sequence: CASSLPRTGSRGNTF.

The chain carries TRBV7-9 and TRBJ2-1; 10 positions agree with TRBD1. The CDR3 is 16 residues long. V shed 4 bases and J 3 bases; nucleotides not matched to a gene: 6. From germline, CDR1 is SEHNR and CDR2 FQNEAQ (reference sequence). CDR3 residues: CASSSLTGGIYNEQFF. The CDR3 DNA is TGTGCCAGCAGCTCCTTGACAGGGGGCATCTACAATGAGCAGTTCTTC.

This clone was counted once. CDR3 bases: TGCAGTGCTAGGGCTTATGGCTACACCTTC. It is translated as CSARAYGYTF. J is TRBJ1-2 and V is TRBV20-1; D ambiguous. V was shortened by 3 bases and J by 5 bases, with 4 bases between the two germline ends. The CDR3 is 10 residues long. Germline loops: CDR1 DFQATT, CDR2 SNEGSKA (reference sequence).

The chain combines TRBV7-9 with TRBJ2-1, with D uncertain. The V gene's germline CDR1 is SEHNR and CDR2 FQNEAQ (reference sequence). Trimming left V 5 bases short and J 5 bases short, with 19 bases between. The length of the CDR3 is 16 residues. CDR3 DNA: TGTGCCAGCAGCCGTAGAGGAAGAGTGAGTAACAATGAGCAGTTCTTC. This codes for CASSRRGRVSNNEQFF.

The rearrangement links TRBV10-3 to TRBJ1-3; TRBD1 is a possible D gene (6 bases). This CDR3 has 14 residues. Between the trimmed V and J ends, which lost 6 bases and 1 base, there was a span of 10 bases. Germline CDR1 and CDR2: ENHRY and SYGVKD. The CDR3, as DNA: TGTGCCATCAGCATTACAGGGTCTGGAAACACCATATATTTT. Its translation: CAISITGSGNTIYF.

This chain connects TRBV4-3 to TRBJ1-1; D is undetermined. The CDR3 has 15 residues. Germline assignment: CDR1 LGHNA and CDR2 YSLEER. Trimming cost V 5 bases and J 3 bases, with 16 bases left between them. The CDR3 reads CASSVLLSDYTEAFF. The DNA for the CDR3 is TGCGCCAGCAGCGTTCTACTTAGTGATTACACTGAAGCTTTCTTT.

The V and J genes are TRBV7-7 and TRBJ2-1; 8 nucleotides match TRBD1. V gave up 1 base and J gave up 2 bases; unmatched junction bases: 1. CDR3 length: 15 residues. The V gene's germline CDR1 is SSHAT and CDR2 FNYEAQ (reference sequence). CDR3 nucleotides: TGTGCCAGCAGCTTAGGGACAGGGACCTACAATGAGCAGTTCTTC. This translates into CASSLGTGTYNEQFF.

The J gene is TRBJ2-7, the V gene TRBV27, with unresolved D. The CDR3 runs 14 residues. V lost 0 bases and J lost 5, with 11 bases in between. Looked up from germline, CDR1 is MNHEY and CDR2 is SMNVEV (reference sequence). CDR3 nucleotides: TGTGCCAGCAGTTTATCTATGCCTGGCCACGAGCAGTACTTC. Its translation is CASSLSMPGHEQYF.

The CDR3 sequence: CASSAGQGTGNTIYF. CDR3 DNA: TGCGCCAGCAGCGCGGGACAGGGGACTGGAAACACCATATATTTT. The rearrangement links TRBV5-1 to TRBJ1-3; 10 nucleotides align to TRBD1. V shed 4 bases and J 2 bases; nucleotides not matched to a gene: 3. CDR1 and CDR2 (germline): SGHRS, YFSETQ. CDR3 size: 15 residues.

The genes are TRBV14 and TRBJ2-3; D is unresolved. V lost 0 bases and J lost 6, with 10 bases in between. Germline CDR1 reads SGHDN; CDR2 reads FVKESK. The CDR3 is made up of 14 amino acids. CDR3 in amino acids: CASSQDPLLDTQYF. CDR3 coding DNA: TGTGCCAGCAGCCAAGATCCCCTTCTGGATACGCAGTATTTT.

V is TRBV6-6 and J is TRBJ2-7, with 10 positions matching TRBD1. The CDR3 contains 14 residues. Germline V CDR1 and CDR2: MNHNY, SVGAGI (reference sequence). Germline trimming cut 5 bases from V and 5 bases from J; bases unmatched to any gene: 6. The CDR3 sequence is CASSLGTGVHEQYF. Written as DNA, the CDR3 is TGTGCCAGCAGTCTTGGGACAGGGGTCCACGAGCAGTACTTC.

This chain connects TRBV5-1 to TRBJ2-7; 11 bases line up with TRBD2. The germline CDR1 and CDR2 sequences are SGHRS and YFSETQ. V lost 4 bases, J lost 6 bases, and 6 bases stayed unmatched. The CDR3 length is 14 residues. The CDR3 DNA is TGCGCCAGCAGCCAGCTAGCGGGAGGACGCGAGCAGTACTTC. Translating gives CASSQLAGGREQYF.

The gene calls are TRBV27 and TRBJ2-1; perhaps TRBD1 as D (7 bases). The germline V gene encodes CDR1 MNHEY and CDR2 SMNVEV (reference sequence). V lost 5 bases to trimming and J lost 4 bases, with 15 bases between them. The CDR3 is 15 amino acids. The CDR3 DNA reads TGTGCCAGCAGTCATTGGGCAGGGGGGTACAATGAGCAGTTCTTC. Protein sequence: CASSHWAGGYNEQFF.

The rearrangement links TRBV19 to TRBJ2-7; D is perhaps TRBD1 (5 bases). This CDR3 is 10 amino acids long. CDR1 and CDR2 from the germline V gene are LNHDA and SQIVND (reference sequence). Trimming left V 11 bases short and J 10 bases short, with 15 bases between. Here the CDR3 DNA reads TGTGCCGTAAACAGGTCCCCACAGTACTTC. This encodes CAVNRSPQYF.

Remarks on this clone: Other nucleotide sequences in the sample specify the same CDR3. The CDR3 bases are TGTGCCAGCAGCTTGGGCGATAGCGGGGATACGCAGTATTTT. Translating gives CASSLGDSGDTQYF. The chain joins TRBV5-4 to TRBJ2-3, with 7 bases matching TRBD2. The J segment lost 6 bases and the V segment lost 0 bases, leaving 4 bases of the junction unmatched. This CDR3 is 14 amino acids long. Germline-derived CDR1 and CDR2 are SGHNT and YYREEE (reference sequence).

The V call is TRBV4-2, the J call TRBJ2-1, with TRBD2 identical over 9 bases. V gave up 0 bases and J gave up 5 bases; unmatched junction bases: 14. CDR3 length: 19 residues. The V gene's germline CDR1 is LGHNA and CDR2 YNFKEQ. The CDR3 protein is CASSQDLRGTSIPHNEQFF. In nucleotides, the CDR3 is TGTGCCAGCAGCCAAGATCTGAGGGGGACTAGCATCCCCCACAATGAGCAGTTCTTC.

This sequence joins TRBV19 and TRBJ1-1; possibly TRBD1 for D (5 bases). The CDR3 totals 13 residues. Germline values: CDR1 LNHDA, CDR2 SQIVND (reference sequence). V dropped 3 bases and J dropped 4 bases, with 9 bases sitting between them. The CDR3 loop is CASSMGQSTEAFF. In DNA, the CDR3 is TGTGCCAGTAGTATGGGGCAGAGCACTGAAGCTTTCTTT.

The chain employs TRBV1 and TRBJ1-2; TRBD1, the D gene given by the table, was not confirmed from the DNA. TRBV1 is recorded as a pseudogene. The CDR3 runs 14 residues. The CDR3 sequence: CTSSSRTGGNGYTF. In DNA, the CDR3 is TGCACCAGCAGCTCGCGGACAGGGGGAAATGGCTACACCTTC.

The rearrangement joins TRBV6-1 to TRBJ2-7; TRBD2 aligns across 14 bases. Germline CDR1 MNHNS, CDR2 SASEGT. The J segment lost 4 bases and the V segment lost 2 bases, leaving 4 bases of the junction unmatched. The CDR3 has 16 residues. The CDR3 region is CASSERRLAGGYEQYF. CDR3 coding DNA: TGTGCCAGCAGTGAAAGGAGACTAGCGGGAGGGTACGAGCAGTACTTC.

This clone was picked up one time. The CDR3 DNA reads as TGCAGCGTTGTTGCGGGAGGGCCGTTGGAGCAGTTCTTC. This encodes CSVVAGGPLEQFF. The V gene is TRBV29-1, the J gene TRBJ2-1; 9 bases map to TRBD2. The CDR3 runs 13 residues. After removal of 4 bases from V and 10 bases from J, the junction contained 8 bases not matched to a gene. Germline V gene data show CDR1 as SQVTM and CDR2 as ANQGSEA.

The V gene is TRBV5-1, the J gene TRBJ2-1, with TRBD2 matching 7 bases. Germline CDR1 and CDR2: SGHRS and YFSETQ. V was pared by 4 bases and J by 2 bases, with 6 bases of the junction left unmatched. The CDR3 runs 15 residues. The CDR3 DNA reads TGCGCCAGCAGCCAGCGGGGAGGGGCCTACAATGAGCAGTTCTTC. It specifies CASSQRGGAYNEQFF. The variable domain in full, with the rest retrieved from reference TRBV5-1 and TRBJ2-1, is KAGVTQTPRYLIKTRGQQVTLSCSPISGHRSVSWYQQTPGQGLQFLFEYFSETQRNKGNFPGRFSGRQFSNSRSEMNVSTLELGDSALYLCASSQRGGAYNEQFFGPGTRLTVL.

The genes are TRBV11-2 and TRBJ2-7; D might be TRBD1 (5 bases). Germline V gives CDR1 SGHAT, CDR2 FQNNGV. The CDR3 has 16 amino acids. V was trimmed by 0 bases and J by 3 bases, leaving 15 bases between them. The CDR3 DNA reads as TGTGCCAGCAGCTTAGATGTTGGGGCAGGCCGCTACGAGCAGTACTTC. Protein: CASSLDVGAGRYEQYF.